This entry lists 14 T cell receptor beta chains sequenced from one sample in a study of blood T cell repertoires in COVID-19. Repertoires were generated with immunoSEQ multiplex PCR, while TCRdb's copy carries only in-frame clones and drops some. Of 130,000 or so clones in the sample, over 80% were seen once. Sequenced input: peripheral blood. The receptors originated from a human donor in a cohort sampled during active COVID-19.

The rearrangement uses TRBV28 and TRBJ1-2; D is unresolved. The CDR3 has 12 amino acids. With 8 bases removed from V and 0 bases from J, the gap between germline ends came to 7 bases. Germline V gives CDR1 MDHEN, CDR2 SYDVKM. CDR3 DNA sequence: TGTGCCAGCCAGGAACCTAACTATGGCTACACCTTC. It encodes CASQEPNYGYTF.

This clone was observed a few times. The rearrangement links TRBV6-6 to TRBJ2-7, with 7 bases that match TRBD1. The CDR3 runs 15 residues. The germline gives CDR1 MNHNY, CDR2 SVGAGI (reference sequence). Germline trimming cut 5 bases from V and 2 bases from J; bases unmatched to any gene: 9. The CDR3 sequence is CASSIGTAPTYEQYF. CDR3 coding DNA: TGTGCCAGCAGTATCGGGACAGCCCCTACCTACGAGCAGTACTTC.

The V and J genes are TRBV30 and TRBJ1-2, with D uncertain. The CDR3 loop spans 13 amino acids. V lost 0 bases and J lost 2, with 7 bases in between. CDR1 and CDR2 from the germline V gene are GTSNPN and SVGIG (reference sequence). CDR3 amino acids: CAWSVSQNYGYTF. The CDR3 nucleotides read TGTGCCTGGAGTGTTTCCCAAAACTATGGCTACACCTTC. Full variable domain (outside the CDR3, taken from reference TRBV30 and TRBJ1-2): SQTIHQWPATLVQPVGSPLSLECTVEGTSNPNLYWYRQAAGRGLQLLFYSVGIGQISSEVPQNLSASRPQDRQFILSSKKLLLSDSGFYLCAWSVSQNYGYTFGSGTRLTVV.

J is TRBJ1-2 and V is TRBV6-2 or TRBV6-3; D uncertain. Germline CDR1 reads MNHEY; CDR2 reads SVGEGT. V lost 2 bases and J lost 8, with 12 bases in between. CDR3 length: 13 amino acids. This chain's CDR3 is CASSYDGVGGYTF. CDR3 in DNA: TGTGCCAGCAGTTACGACGGGGTAGGGGGCTACACCTTC.

Note on this clone: Other nucleotide sequences in the sample specify the same CDR3. The chain joins TRBV7-9 to TRBJ1-3; TRBD1 matches 7 bases. V lost 5 bases and J lost 4; bases outside the gene matches: 5. This CDR3 has 14 amino acids. From germline, CDR1 is SEHNR and CDR2 FQNEAQ (reference sequence). The CDR3 DNA follows: TGTGCCAGCAGCCCCGACAGGGTAGGAAACACCATATATTTT. Protein: CASSPDRVGNTIYF.

To note about this clone: Compared with germline, one end of the junction differs, possibly owing to a read error. This sequence joins TRBV7-7 and TRBJ2-5; TRBD2 agrees at 14 bases. CDR1 is SSHAT and CDR2 is FNYEAQ in the germline V gene (reference sequence). This CDR3 region has 16 residues. The CDR3 spells CASSSGTSGSWETQYF. CDR3 sequence (DNA): TGTGCTAGCAGCTCCGGGACTAGCGGGAGTTGGGAGACCCAGTACTTC.

The chain joins TRBV7-6 to TRBJ2-1, with TRBD2 matching over 10 bases. Germline V gene lookup returns CDR1 SGHVS and CDR2 FNYEAQ. Germline trimming cut 1 base from V and 5 bases from J; bases unmatched to any gene: 5. The CDR3 runs 16 residues. CDR3 sequence: CASSLGSGRAHNEQFF. The CDR3 nucleotides read TGTGCCAGCAGCTTAGGAAGCGGGAGGGCCCACAATGAGCAGTTCTTC. Drawing the rest from reference TRBV7-6 and TRBJ2-1, the complete variable domain is GAGVSQSPRYKVTKRGQDVALRCDPISGHVSLYWYRQALGQGPEFLTYFNYEAQQDKSGLPNDRFSAERPEGSISTLTIQRTEQRDSAMYRCASSLGSGRAHNEQFFGPGTRLTVL.

The chain links TRBV19 to TRBJ2-7; 8 bases match TRBD1. The CDR3 length is 14 residues. The J segment lost 2 bases and the V segment lost 4 bases, leaving 4 bases of the junction unmatched. Germline-derived CDR1 and CDR2 are LNHDA and SQIVND (reference sequence). The CDR3 protein is CASSTDRATYEQYF. The CDR3 region has the DNA TGTGCCAGTAGTACGGACAGGGCGACCTACGAGCAGTACTTC.

This rearrangement joins TRBV10-1 to TRBJ2-6; 10 nucleotides match TRBD1. V trimming: 5 bases; J trimming: 4 bases; junction bases outside the gene matches: 11. This CDR3 region has 18 residues. CDR1 WNHNN and CDR2 SYGVQD come from the germline V gene (reference sequence). CDR3 in DNA: TGCGCCAGCAGTACAGTTAGGGACAGGGGAGCCGGGGCCAACGTCCTGACTTTC. It codes for CASSTVRDRGAGANVLTF.

The chain joins TRBV3-1 (or the pseudogene TRBV3-2) to TRBJ2-7; 10 nucleotides align to TRBD1. Germline loops: CDR1 LGHDT, CDR2 YNNKEL (reference sequence). V trimming: 1 base; J trimming: 5 bases; junction bases outside the gene matches: 8. This CDR3 contains 16 residues. The CDR3 nucleotides read TGTGCCAGCAGCCAAGTGAGACAGGGGGCATTCGACGAGCAGTACTTC. Translating it yields CASSQVRQGAFDEQYF.

V usage is TRBV29-1 and J usage is TRBJ2-3, with 9 bases lining up with TRBD1. The trim removed 6 bases at V and 2 bases at J, leaving 6 bases unmatched. The CDR3 is 14 residues long. Germline-derived CDR1 and CDR2 are SQVTM and ANQGSEA. The CDR3 protein is CSVKGTGTTDTQYF. In DNA, the CDR3 is TGCAGCGTCAAAGGGACAGGGACCACAGATACGCAGTATTTT.

The chain employs TRBV10-3 and TRBJ2-2; 10 bases map to TRBD2. Germline V CDR1 and CDR2: ENHRY, SYGVKD. V lost 6 bases, J lost 11 bases, and 6 bases stayed unmatched. This CDR3 is 13 amino acids long. The CDR3 nucleotides are TGTGCCATCAGCATGGGACTAGCGAGAGAGCTGTTTTTT. It codes for CAISMGLARELFF.

A note on this clone: At one of its ends the junction is not consistent with the germline gene, which may arise from a read error. V is TRBV7-8 and J is TRBJ2-3; D is possibly TRBD1 or TRBD2 (8 bases each). This CDR3 contains 15 residues. Germline values: CDR1 SGHVS, CDR2 FQNEAQ. The CDR3 is CASTRGGLGTGTQYF. The CDR3 DNA reads TGTGCCAGCACCCGCGGGGGGCTCGGGACAGGTACGCAGTATTTT.

The rearrangement links TRBV28 to TRBJ1-2; 8 positions match TRBD1. This CDR3 has 16 residues. V trimming: 7 bases; J trimming: 4 bases; junction bases outside the gene matches: 14. CDR1 and CDR2 from the germline V gene are MDHEN and SYDVKM. CDR3 sequence: CASTPLRDRLPYGYTF. CDR3 nucleotide sequence: TGTGCCAGCACCCCGCTCCGGGACAGGCTTCCCTATGGCTACACCTTC.